This TCR beta chain is from a study of blood T cells in healthy people across ages. For this clonotype: Its cognate antigen is unknown.

A second roughly 6 to 12 cycle PCR used barcoded and J-beta primers. Each cDNA molecule, via a template-switch adaptor with 12 random nucleotides, was tagged. TCRdb called the 5' RACE reads again in MiXCR, with one record for every CDR3 protein. The sample records around 1.5 million distinct CDR3 sequences, 45% to 70% being singletons. The V gene lost 3 bases and the J gene lost 0 bases, with 9 bases spanning the gap. This CDR3 is 15 amino acids long. At least 5.5 micrograms of total RNA were extracted per sample. Overall study findings and caveats: Expanded clonotype changes were possibly confounded by unknown donor CMV status.

The TCR comes from a man younger than 35 in good health. This chain connects TRBV12-3 or TRBV12-4 to TRBJ2-1, with unresolved D. Material: blood. The CDR3 spells CASSFQAVSYNEQFF. The CDR3, as DNA: TGTGCCAGCAGTTTTCAGGCCGTCTCCTACAATGAGCAGTTCTTC.